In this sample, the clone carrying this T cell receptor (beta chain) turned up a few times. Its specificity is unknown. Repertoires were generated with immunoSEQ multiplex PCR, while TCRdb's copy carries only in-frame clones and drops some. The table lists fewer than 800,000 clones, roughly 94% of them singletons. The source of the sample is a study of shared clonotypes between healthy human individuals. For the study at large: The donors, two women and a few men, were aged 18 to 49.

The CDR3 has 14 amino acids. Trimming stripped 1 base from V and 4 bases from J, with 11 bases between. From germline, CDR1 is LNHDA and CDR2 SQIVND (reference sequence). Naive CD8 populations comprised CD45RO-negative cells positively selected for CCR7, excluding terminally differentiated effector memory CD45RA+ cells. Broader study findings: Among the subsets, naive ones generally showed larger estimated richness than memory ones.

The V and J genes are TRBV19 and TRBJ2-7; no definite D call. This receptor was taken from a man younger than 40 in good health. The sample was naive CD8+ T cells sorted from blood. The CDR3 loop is CASSIGLGRYEQYF. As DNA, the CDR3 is TGTGCCAGTAGTATAGGACTTGGAAGATACGAGCAGTACTTC.